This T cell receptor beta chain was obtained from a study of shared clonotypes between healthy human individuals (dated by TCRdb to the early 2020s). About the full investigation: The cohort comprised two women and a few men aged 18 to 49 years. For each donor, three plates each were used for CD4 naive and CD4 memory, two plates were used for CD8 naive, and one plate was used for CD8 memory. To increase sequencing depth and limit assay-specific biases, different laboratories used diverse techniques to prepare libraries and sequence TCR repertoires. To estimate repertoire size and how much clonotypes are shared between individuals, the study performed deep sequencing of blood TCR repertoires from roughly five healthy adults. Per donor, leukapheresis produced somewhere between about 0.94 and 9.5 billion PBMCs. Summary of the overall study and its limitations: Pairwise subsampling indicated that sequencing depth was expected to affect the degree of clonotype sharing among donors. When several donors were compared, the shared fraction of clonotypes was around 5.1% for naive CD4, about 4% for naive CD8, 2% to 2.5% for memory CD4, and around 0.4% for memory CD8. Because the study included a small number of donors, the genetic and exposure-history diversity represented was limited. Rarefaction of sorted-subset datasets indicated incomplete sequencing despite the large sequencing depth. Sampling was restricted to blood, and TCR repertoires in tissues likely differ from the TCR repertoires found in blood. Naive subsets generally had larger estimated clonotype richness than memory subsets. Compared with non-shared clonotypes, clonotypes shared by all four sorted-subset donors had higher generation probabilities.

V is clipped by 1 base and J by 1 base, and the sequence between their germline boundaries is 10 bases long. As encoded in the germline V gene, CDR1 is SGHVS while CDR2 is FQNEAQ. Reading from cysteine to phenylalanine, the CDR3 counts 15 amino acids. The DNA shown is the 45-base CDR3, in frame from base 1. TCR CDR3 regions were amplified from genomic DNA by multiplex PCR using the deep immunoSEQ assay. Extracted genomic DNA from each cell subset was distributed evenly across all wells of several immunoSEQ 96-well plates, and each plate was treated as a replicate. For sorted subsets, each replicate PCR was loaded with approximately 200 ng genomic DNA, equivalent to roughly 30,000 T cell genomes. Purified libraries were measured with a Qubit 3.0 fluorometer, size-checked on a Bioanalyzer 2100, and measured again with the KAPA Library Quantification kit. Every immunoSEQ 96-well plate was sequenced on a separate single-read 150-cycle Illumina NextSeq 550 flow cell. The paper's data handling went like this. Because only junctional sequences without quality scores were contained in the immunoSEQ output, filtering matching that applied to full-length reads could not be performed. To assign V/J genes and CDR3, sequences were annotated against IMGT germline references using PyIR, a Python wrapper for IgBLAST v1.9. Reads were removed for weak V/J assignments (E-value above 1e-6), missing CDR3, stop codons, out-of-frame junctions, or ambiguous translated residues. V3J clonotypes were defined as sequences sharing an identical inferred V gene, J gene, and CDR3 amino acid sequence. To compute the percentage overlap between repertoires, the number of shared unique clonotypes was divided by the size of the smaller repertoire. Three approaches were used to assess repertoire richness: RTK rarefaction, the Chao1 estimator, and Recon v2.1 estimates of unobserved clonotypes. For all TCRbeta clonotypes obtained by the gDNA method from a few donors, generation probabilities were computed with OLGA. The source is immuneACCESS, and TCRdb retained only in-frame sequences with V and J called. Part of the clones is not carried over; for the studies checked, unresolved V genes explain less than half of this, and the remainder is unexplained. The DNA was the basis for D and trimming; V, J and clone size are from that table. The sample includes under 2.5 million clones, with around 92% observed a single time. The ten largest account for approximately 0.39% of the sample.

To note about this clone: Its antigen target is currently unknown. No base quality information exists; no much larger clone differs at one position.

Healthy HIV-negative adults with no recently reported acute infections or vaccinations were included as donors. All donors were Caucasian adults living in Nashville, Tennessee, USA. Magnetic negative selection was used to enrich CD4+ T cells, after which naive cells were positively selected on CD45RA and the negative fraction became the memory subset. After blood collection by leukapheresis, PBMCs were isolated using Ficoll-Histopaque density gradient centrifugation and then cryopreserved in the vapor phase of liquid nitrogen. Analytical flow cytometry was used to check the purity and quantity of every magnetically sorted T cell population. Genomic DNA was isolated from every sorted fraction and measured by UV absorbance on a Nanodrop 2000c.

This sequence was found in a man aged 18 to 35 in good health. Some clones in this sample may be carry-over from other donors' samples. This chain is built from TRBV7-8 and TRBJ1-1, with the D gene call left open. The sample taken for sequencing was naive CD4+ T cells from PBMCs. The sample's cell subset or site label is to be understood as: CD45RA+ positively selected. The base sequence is TGTGCCAGCAGCTTAGGGATTTTCCAGAACACTGAAGCTTTCTTT. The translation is CASSLGIFQNTEAFF.